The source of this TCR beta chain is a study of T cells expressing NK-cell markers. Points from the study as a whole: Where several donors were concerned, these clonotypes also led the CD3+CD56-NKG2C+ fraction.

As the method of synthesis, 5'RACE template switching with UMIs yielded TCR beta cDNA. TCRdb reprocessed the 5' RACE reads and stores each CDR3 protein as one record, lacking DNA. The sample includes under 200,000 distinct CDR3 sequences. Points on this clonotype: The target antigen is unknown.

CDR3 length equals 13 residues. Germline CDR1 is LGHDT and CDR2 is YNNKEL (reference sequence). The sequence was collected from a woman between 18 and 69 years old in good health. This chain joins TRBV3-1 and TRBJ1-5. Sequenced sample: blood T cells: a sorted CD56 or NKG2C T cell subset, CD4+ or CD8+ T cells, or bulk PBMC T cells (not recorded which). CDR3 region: CASTQGPGQPQHF.